The clone carrying this T cell receptor (beta chain) was counted only a few times. Trimming left V 5 bases short and J 6 bases short, with 19 bases between. Germline lookup yields CDR1 KGHDR and CDR2 SFDVKD. The CDR3 runs to 16 residues. The data are from a study of blood T cell repertoires in COVID-19. Produced via immunoSEQ multiplex PCR; TCRdb's table is partial and in-frame only. The sample includes 200,000 to 300,000 clones, 90% of them seen just once. Sequences were obtained from peripheral blood. The V call is TRBV24-1, the J call TRBJ2-1, with a weak D call TRBD2 (5 bases). The clonotype was recovered from a woman in her thirties or forties with acute or convalescent COVID-19. As DNA, the CDR3 is TGTGCCACCAGTGTTGCGGGTCGGGGATATAGCAATGAGCAGTTCTTC. Translating gives CATSVAGRGYSNEQFF.